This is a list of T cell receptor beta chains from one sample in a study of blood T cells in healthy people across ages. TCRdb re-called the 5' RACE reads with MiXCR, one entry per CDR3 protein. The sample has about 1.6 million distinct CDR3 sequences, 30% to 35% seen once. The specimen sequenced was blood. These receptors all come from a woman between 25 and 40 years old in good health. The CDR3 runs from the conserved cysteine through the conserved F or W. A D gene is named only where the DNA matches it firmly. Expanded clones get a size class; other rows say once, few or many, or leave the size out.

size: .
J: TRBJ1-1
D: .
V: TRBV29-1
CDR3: CSVGERWTKNTEAFF
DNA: TGCAGCGTTGGAGAACGCTGGACAAAGAACACTGAAGCTTTCTTT

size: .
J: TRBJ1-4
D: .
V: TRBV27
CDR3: CASRGQREKLFF
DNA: TGTGCCAGCAGAGGGCAGCGTGAAAAACTGTTTTTT

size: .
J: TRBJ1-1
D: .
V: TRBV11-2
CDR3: CASSLDLSTEAFF
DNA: TGTGCCAGCAGCTTAGATTTGTCCACTGAAGCTTTCTTT

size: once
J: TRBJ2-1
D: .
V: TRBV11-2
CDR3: CACSRGLPFF
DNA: TGTGCCTGCAGCCGGGGACTCCCGTTCTTC

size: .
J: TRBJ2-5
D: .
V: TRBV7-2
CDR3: CASSLKLLVGPGQYF
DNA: TGTGCCAGCAGCTTAAAGCTACTAGTAGGACCCGGGCAGTACTTC

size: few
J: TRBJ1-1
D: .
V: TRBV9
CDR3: CASSVGQPNTEAFF
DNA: TGCGCCAGCAGCGTCGGACAGCCCAACACTGAAGCTTTCTTT

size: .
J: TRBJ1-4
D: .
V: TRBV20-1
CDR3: CSAKRGARNEKLFF
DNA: TGCAGTGCTAAGCGAGGGGCCAGGAATGAAAAACTGTTTTTT

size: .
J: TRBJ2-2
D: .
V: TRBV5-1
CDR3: CASSLRDSGNGERFF
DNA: TGCGCCAGCAGCTTGAGGGACTCCGGAAACGGGGAGCGGTTTTTT

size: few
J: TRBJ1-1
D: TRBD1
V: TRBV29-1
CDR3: CSVEGGRGSTEAFF
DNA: TGCAGCGTTGAAGGGGGCAGGGGGAGCACTGAAGCTTTCTTT

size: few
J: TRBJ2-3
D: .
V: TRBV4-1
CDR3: CASSQVGALLPDTQYF
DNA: TGCGCCAGCAGCCAAGTCGGGGCCCTATTACCAGATACGCAGTATTTT

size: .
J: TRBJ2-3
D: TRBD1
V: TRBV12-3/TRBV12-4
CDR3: CASSLDRDRTDTQYF
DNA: TGTGCCAGCAGTTTGGACAGGGATCGCACAGATACGCAGTATTTT

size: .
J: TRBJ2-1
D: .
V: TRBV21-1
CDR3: CASRPSRRAHFNLQYNEQFF
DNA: TGTGCCAGCAGACCATCCCGAAGGGCACACTTTAATTTACAATACAATGAGCAGTTCTTC

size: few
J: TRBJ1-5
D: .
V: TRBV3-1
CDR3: CASSLGQHNQPQHF
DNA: TGTGCCAGCAGCCTGGGACAACACAATCAGCCCCAGCATTTT

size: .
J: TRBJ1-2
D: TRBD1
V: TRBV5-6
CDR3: CASSETGGANYGYTF
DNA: TGTGCCAGCAGCGAGACAGGGGGGGCTAACTATGGCTACACCTTC

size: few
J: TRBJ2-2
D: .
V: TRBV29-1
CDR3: CSVGQGGAGELFF
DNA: TGCAGCGTTGGACAGGGCGGGGCCGGGGAGCTGTTTTTT

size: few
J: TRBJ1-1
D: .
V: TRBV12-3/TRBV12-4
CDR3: CASSFDPGVNTEAFF
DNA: TGTGCCAGCAGTTTCGATCCGGGGGTGAACACTGAAGCTTTCTTT

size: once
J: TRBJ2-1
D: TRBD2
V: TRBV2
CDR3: CANRGSGSSPYNEQFF
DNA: TGTGCCAACAGAGGTAGCGGGAGTAGTCCCTACAATGAGCAGTTCTTC

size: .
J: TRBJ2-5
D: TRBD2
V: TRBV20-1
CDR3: CSAGLLAGGYKETQYF
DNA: TGCAGTGCTGGCTTGCTAGCGGGGGGATACAAAGAGACCCAGTACTTC

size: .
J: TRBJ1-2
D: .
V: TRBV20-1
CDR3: CSARGTGIYGYTF
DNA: TGCAGTGCTAGAGGAACGGGGATCTATGGCTACACCTTC

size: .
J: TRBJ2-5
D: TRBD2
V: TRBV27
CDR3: CASSLFSQAGVGETQYF
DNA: TGTGCCAGCAGTTTATTCTCGCAAGCGGGGGTAGGAGAGACCCAGTACTTC

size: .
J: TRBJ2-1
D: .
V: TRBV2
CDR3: CASSETQAGSSYNEQFF
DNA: TGTGCCAGCAGTGAGACTCAGGCGGGGAGCTCCTACAATGAGCAGTTCTTC

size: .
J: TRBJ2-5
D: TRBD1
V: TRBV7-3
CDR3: CASSPWDRPGETQYF
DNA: TGTGCCAGCAGCCCTTGGGACAGGCCTGGGGAGACCCAGTACTTC

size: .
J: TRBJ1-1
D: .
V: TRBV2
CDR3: CASSPNRDSNTEAFF
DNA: TGTGCCAGCAGTCCTAACCGGGACTCGAACACTGAAGCTTTCTTT

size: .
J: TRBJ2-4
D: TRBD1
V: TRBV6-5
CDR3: CASSRYAGTGENIQYF
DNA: TGTGCCAGCAGTCGCTACGCCGGGACAGGGGAAAACATTCAGTACTTC

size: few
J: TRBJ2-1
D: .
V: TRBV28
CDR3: CASSLAGPSAEQFF
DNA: TGTGCCAGCAGTTTAGCGGGACCTTCGGCTGAGCAGTTCTTC

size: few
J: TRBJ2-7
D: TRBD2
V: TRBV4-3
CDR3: CASSQDQTSGSSYEQYF
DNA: TGCGCCAGCAGCCAAGATCAAACCAGCGGGAGCTCCTACGAGCAGTACTTC

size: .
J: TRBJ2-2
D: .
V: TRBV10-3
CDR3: CAISESGLNTGELFF
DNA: TGTGCCATCAGTGAGTCGGGACTCAACACCGGGGAGCTGTTTTTT

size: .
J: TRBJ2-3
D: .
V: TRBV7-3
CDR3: CASSSRGNPDTQYF
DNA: TGTGCCAGCAGCTCCCGGGGCAACCCAGATACGCAGTATTTT